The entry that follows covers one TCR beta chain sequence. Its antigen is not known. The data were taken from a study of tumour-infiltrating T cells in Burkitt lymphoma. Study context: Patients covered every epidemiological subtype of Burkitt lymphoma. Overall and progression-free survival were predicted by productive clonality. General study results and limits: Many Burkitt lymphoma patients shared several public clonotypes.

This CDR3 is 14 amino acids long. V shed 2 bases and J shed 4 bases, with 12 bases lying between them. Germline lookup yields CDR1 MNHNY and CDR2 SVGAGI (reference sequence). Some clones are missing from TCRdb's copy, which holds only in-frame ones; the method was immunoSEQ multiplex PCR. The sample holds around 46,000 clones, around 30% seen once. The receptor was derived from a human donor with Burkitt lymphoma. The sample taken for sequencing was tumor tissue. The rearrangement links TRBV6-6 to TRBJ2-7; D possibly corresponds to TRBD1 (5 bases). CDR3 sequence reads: CASSYRQGGYEQYF. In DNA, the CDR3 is TGTGCCAGCAGTTACCGGCAGGGCGGTTACGAGCAGTACTTC.